A selection of T cell receptor beta chains follows, all from one sample in a study of identical twins. TCRdb re-called the 5' RACE reads through MiXCR, storing one row per CDR3 protein. Among about 240,000 distinct CDR3 sequences listed, approximately 7.3% were seen once. The same data also contributed to another study, on yellow fever vaccine responses in identical twins.

The sequenced sample was CD8+ T cells sorted from blood. Every receptor here comes from a woman younger than 30 in good health. Each CDR3 is given without its conserved first and last residue.

CDR3	J	V
ASSDFENTEAF	TRBJ1-1	TRBV4-1
ASSPGTINYGYT	TRBJ1-2	TRBV6-7
ATSSHLEAADGYT	TRBJ1-2	TRBV15
ASSLGGGADTQY	TRBJ2-3	TRBV28
ASSFGGAGSPLH	TRBJ1-6	TRBV6-5
SASGGASGTDTQY	TRBJ2-3	TRBV20-1
ASSYSGGTYNEQF	TRBJ2-1	TRBV6-5
ASSFEGDTEAF	TRBJ1-1	TRBV12-3/TRBV12-4
SARDREITKNSPLH	TRBJ1-6	TRBV20-1
ASTWTSGATGELF	TRBJ2-2	TRBV27
ASSLGRSWADTQY	TRBJ2-3	TRBV7-9
ASSLAPGRAQH	TRBJ1-5	TRBV7-9
ASSQSKTRDTEAF	TRBJ1-1	TRBV23-1
ASSSRIPPGELF	TRBJ2-2	TRBV7-7
ATGVDGGAAYEQY	TRBJ2-7	TRBV10-3
ASSPRDGTPSSYNEQF	TRBJ2-1	TRBV18
ASSDRGGNTQY	TRBJ2-3	TRBV2
ASSLDSTGSSYNEQF	TRBJ2-1	TRBV28
ASSPGGTYNEQF	TRBJ2-1	TRBV28
ASSFPNGSSYNEQF	TRBJ2-1	TRBV5-1
ASIRRNTEAF	TRBJ1-1	TRBV2
ASSFTDTSYEQY	TRBJ2-7	TRBV5-1
ASSPSIGTLLETQY	TRBJ2-5	TRBV6-1
ASRPDPLPTQETQY	TRBJ2-5	TRBV2
ASSSQGDGTGELF	TRBJ2-2	TRBV7-9
ASKDLTVDTQY	TRBJ2-3	TRBV12-3/TRBV12-4
ASSEGLAGLYEQY	TRBJ2-7	TRBV25-1
ASSSSSYEQY	TRBJ2-7	TRBV5-1
ASTLQGQETQY	TRBJ2-5	TRBV6-2/TRBV6-3
ASSFGGAVEETQY	TRBJ2-5	TRBV12-3/TRBV12-4
ASSLGAISNEQF	TRBJ2-1	TRBV6-1
ASAELAGVGQETQY	TRBJ2-5	TRBV6-1
ASSQDLSGRAHEQY	TRBJ2-7	TRBV4-2
ASSLTGGPEQF	TRBJ2-1	TRBV12-3/TRBV12-4
ASRVDMGDTGELF	TRBJ2-2	TRBV6-1
ASSPRTGGFRSNQPQH	TRBJ1-5	TRBV3-1
ASSSPQSRIHTGELF	TRBJ2-2	TRBV11-2
ATSGAEQVINYGYT	TRBJ1-2	TRBV15
ASQLAGGRADTQY	TRBJ2-3	TRBV27
ASSAIAGAYNEQF	TRBJ2-1	TRBV11-2
ASSQGSTQGGRTDTQY	TRBJ2-3	TRBV4-1
ASTFGTGSYNEQF	TRBJ2-1	TRBV4-1
ATSRDRGLAGELF	TRBJ2-2	TRBV15
ASSLLAANYNEQF	TRBJ2-1	TRBV7-6
ASSQGQTFAIGALTDTQY	TRBJ2-3	TRBV3-1
ASSLWSRADEQY	TRBJ2-7	TRBV27
SATGTSGRSTDTQY	TRBJ2-3	TRBV20-1
ASSLGEDGYT	TRBJ1-2	TRBV28
ASSSFSAHRPTDTQY	TRBJ2-3	TRBV7-8
ASSLYVGASYNEQF	TRBJ2-1	TRBV27
ASSLWRDTNSYEQY	TRBJ2-7	TRBV5-1
AVNPGPNNQPQH	TRBJ1-5	TRBV28
ASSFRGGLPNEQF	TRBJ2-1	TRBV12-3/TRBV12-4